Below, 3 T cell receptor beta chains from the same sample are listed, as sequenced in a study of long-term antiretroviral therapy in people with HIV. The assay used was immunoSEQ (version v3.0), run at survey level. Libraries were prepared by immunoSEQ multiplex PCR; TCRdb keeps only in-frame clonotypes and omits some of them. The data contain fewer than 30,000 clones, approximately 79% of them singletons. The sample was unsorted PBMCs, taken 2.1 years after starting antiretroviral therapy. Receptors were obtained from a man younger than 40 with HIV.

This clone was counted a few times. V gene TRBV5-4 combines with J gene TRBJ1-2; TRBD1 might be the D (5 bases). CDR1 is SGHNT and CDR2 is YYREEE in the germline V gene (reference sequence). CDR3 length equals 13 residues. The germline V and J ends were trimmed by 3 bases and 6 bases, with 12 bases remaining between them. The CDR3 is CASSSRAADGYTF. CDR3 DNA sequence: TGTGCCAGCAGCTCCAGGGCGGCGGATGGCTACACCTTC.

There are a few counts of this clone. This chain connects TRBV19 to TRBJ1-2; tentatively, D is TRBD1 (5 bases). The CDR3 contains 15 residues. Germline CDR1 is LNHDA and CDR2 is SQIVND (reference sequence). V lost 5 bases to trimming and J lost 2 bases, with 15 bases between them. The CDR3 here is CASSGLQDVNYGYTF. The DNA for the CDR3 is TGTGCCAGTAGTGGATTACAGGACGTGAACTATGGCTACACCTTC.

The chain recombines TRBV7-9 with TRBJ2-7, with TRBD1 matching 7 bases. The CDR3 covers 16 residues. In germline, CDR1 is SEHNR, CDR2 FQNEAQ (reference sequence). The trim removed 6 bases at V and 0 bases at J, leaving 11 bases unmatched. CDR3 sequence (DNA): TGTGCCAGCAGATCAGACAGGGAAGGAGTCTCCTACGAGCAGTACTTC. Translated, it gives CASRSDREGVSYEQYF.